Listed below are T cell receptor beta chains from one sample, sequenced in a study of T cell repertoires in cytomegalovirus infection. From the reads, TCRdb called clonotypes with MiXCR, one entry per CDR3 protein. The sample shows hundreds of thousands of distinct CDR3 sequences, approximately 10% of them seen only once. The sequenced sample was PBMCs. These receptors originate from a human donor in good health (CMV status not recorded). Some clones in this sample may be carry-over from other donors' samples. CDR3s include the opening cysteine and the closing phenylalanine or tryptophan. Each record gives: J gene, V gene, clone size, D gene, CDR3 DNA, CDR3 protein. The D gene is left open where the match is weak. Size values are once, few and many counts, or a class for expanded clones, and some rows have none.

j_call: TRBJ2-5
v_call: TRBV7-2
clone_size: many
d_call: -
cdr3_nt: TGTGCCAGCAGCTACAGAACCCAAGAGACCCAGTACTTC
cdr3_aa: CASSYRTQETQYF

j_call: TRBJ1-1
v_call: TRBV7-2
clone_size: many
d_call: -
cdr3_nt: TGTGCCAGCAGCTCCCCACCGAGCATCACTGAAGCTTTCTTT
cdr3_aa: CASSSPPSITEAFF

j_call: TRBJ2-1
v_call: TRBV7-2
clone_size: many
d_call: -
cdr3_nt: TGTGCCAGCAGCTTTGTGGATACCGCCTACAATGAGCAGTTCTTC
cdr3_aa: CASSFVDTAYNEQFF

j_call: TRBJ2-2
v_call: TRBV29-1
clone_size: many
d_call: TRBD1
cdr3_nt: TGCACGGGAAGGGGGCCGAACACCGGGGAGCTGTTTTTT
cdr3_aa: CTGRGPNTGELFF

j_call: TRBJ1-2
v_call: TRBV5-1
clone_size: -
d_call: TRBD1
cdr3_nt: TGCGCCAGCAGCTCTGGACAGGGCGGCTATGGCTACACCTTC
cdr3_aa: CASSSGQGGYGYTF

j_call: TRBJ1-6
v_call: TRBV20-1
clone_size: -
d_call: -
cdr3_nt: TGCAGTGCTAGAGATTTGGGTTCACCCCTCCACTTT
cdr3_aa: CSARDLGSPLHF

j_call: TRBJ1-1
v_call: TRBV7-2
clone_size: many
d_call: TRBD1
cdr3_nt: TGTGCCAGCAGCCCGCGACAGGGGCGCAGAACTGAAGCTTTCTTT
cdr3_aa: CASSPRQGRRTEAFF

j_call: TRBJ1-5
v_call: TRBV7-2
clone_size: many
d_call: -
cdr3_nt: TGTGCCAGCAGCTTAGCCCGCAGCCTAAATCAGCCCCAGCATTTT
cdr3_aa: CASSLARSLNQPQHF

j_call: TRBJ1-5
v_call: TRBV6-2/TRBV6-3
clone_size: -
d_call: -
cdr3_nt: TGTGCCAGCAGTTACGAAGGTTACAATCAGCCCCAGCATTTT
cdr3_aa: CASSYEGYNQPQHF

j_call: TRBJ2-3
v_call: TRBV20-1
clone_size: many
d_call: TRBD2
cdr3_nt: TGCAGTGCTCAGCGGGGGGCCTATACAGATACGCAGTATTTT
cdr3_aa: CSAQRGAYTDTQYF

j_call: TRBJ1-5
v_call: TRBV12-3/TRBV12-4
clone_size: -
d_call: -
cdr3_nt: TGTGCCAGCAGTTCGCCGGCCCGCGAGCCCCAGCATTTT
cdr3_aa: CASSSPAREPQHF

j_call: TRBJ1-6
v_call: TRBV28
clone_size: many
d_call: -
cdr3_nt: TGTGCCAGCAGTAACGGGGCCAGGGGCTACTCCTATAATTCACCCCTCCACTTT
cdr3_aa: CASSNGARGYSYNSPLHF

j_call: TRBJ1-2
v_call: TRBV29-1
clone_size: many
d_call: TRBD1
cdr3_nt: TGCAGCGTTGAGAGACAGGGCCAGAATGGCTACACCTTC
cdr3_aa: CSVERQGQNGYTF

j_call: TRBJ2-2
v_call: TRBV7-2
clone_size: few
d_call: -
cdr3_nt: TGTGCCAGCAGCCCGTTAGGTGGGACCGGGGAGCTGTTTTTT
cdr3_aa: CASSPLGGTGELFF

j_call: TRBJ2-1
v_call: TRBV19
clone_size: many
d_call: -
cdr3_nt: TGTGCCAGTGGCGGGCTTCCGAGCTCCTACAATGAGCAGTTCTTC
cdr3_aa: CASGGLPSSYNEQFF

j_call: TRBJ2-1
v_call: TRBV11-2
clone_size: many
d_call: TRBD2
cdr3_nt: TGTGCCAGCAGCTTGTGGCGGGGGGGCACCTACAATGAGCAGTTCTTC
cdr3_aa: CASSLWRGGTYNEQFF

j_call: TRBJ1-4
v_call: TRBV7-9
clone_size: -
d_call: -
cdr3_nt: TGTGCCAGCAGCTTAGTCCAGCCTAATGAAAAACTGTTTTTT
cdr3_aa: CASSLVQPNEKLFF

j_call: TRBJ1-2
v_call: TRBV27
clone_size: many
d_call: -
cdr3_nt: TGTGCCAGCAGTTTAGACATAAACTATGGCTACACCTTC
cdr3_aa: CASSLDINYGYTF

j_call: TRBJ1-3
v_call: TRBV29-1
clone_size: -
d_call: TRBD1
cdr3_nt: TGCAGCGTATACAGGGGTAGTGGAAACACCATATATTTT
cdr3_aa: CSVYRGSGNTIYF

j_call: TRBJ1-2
v_call: TRBV28
clone_size: -
d_call: TRBD1
cdr3_nt: TGTGCCAGCAGTTTATCTCCAGGGGGTAATGGCTACACCTTC
cdr3_aa: CASSLSPGGNGYTF

j_call: TRBJ2-6
v_call: TRBV6-1
clone_size: many
d_call: -
cdr3_nt: TGTGCCAGCGGCAAAGTGGGACCTGGTGGGGCCAACGTCCTGACTTTC
cdr3_aa: CASGKVGPGGANVLTF

j_call: TRBJ2-2
v_call: TRBV6-5
clone_size: many
d_call: TRBD1
cdr3_nt: TGTGCCAGCAGTTACAGGGGGCTTAGCGGGGAGCTGTTTTTT
cdr3_aa: CASSYRGLSGELFF

j_call: TRBJ2-5
v_call: TRBV7-4
clone_size: -
d_call: -
cdr3_nt: TGTGCCAGCAGCCCAATAGGCCAGCGGCAAGAGACCCAGTACTTC
cdr3_aa: CASSPIGQRQETQYF

j_call: TRBJ1-6
v_call: TRBV2
clone_size: many
d_call: -
cdr3_nt: TGTGCCAGCATCATCAGGGTTCGGAATTCACCCCTCCACTTT
cdr3_aa: CASIIRVRNSPLHF

j_call: TRBJ2-4
v_call: TRBV7-2
clone_size: many
d_call: TRBD1
cdr3_nt: TGTGCCAGCAGCCCCCCGGGACAGGGAGTGGAAGCCAAAAACATTCAGTACTTC
cdr3_aa: CASSPPGQGVEAKNIQYF

j_call: TRBJ1-5
v_call: TRBV3-1
clone_size: few
d_call: -
cdr3_nt: TGTGCCAGCAGCCAAAGGGGGGGCAATCAGCCCCAGCATTTT
cdr3_aa: CASSQRGGNQPQHF

j_call: TRBJ2-7
v_call: TRBV18
clone_size: -
d_call: TRBD2
cdr3_nt: TGTGCCAGCTCACCACATTCTTCCCCGGCGGGGGAGGATGGTGAGCAGTACTTC
cdr3_aa: CASSPHSSPAGEDGEQYF

j_call: TRBJ2-5
v_call: TRBV7-2
clone_size: many
d_call: -
cdr3_nt: TGTGCCAGCTGGGGTAGAACGAGCAATCAGGAGACCCAGTACTTC
cdr3_aa: CASWGRTSNQETQYF

j_call: TRBJ1-1
v_call: TRBV12-3/TRBV12-4
clone_size: many
d_call: TRBD1
cdr3_nt: TGTGCCAGCAGTGTCAGAGGCACGACAGGGGGCGCTGTAGAGACTGAAGCTTTCTTT
cdr3_aa: CASSVRGTTGGAVETEAFF

j_call: TRBJ2-2
v_call: TRBV4-1
clone_size: many
d_call: -
cdr3_nt: TGCGCCAGCAGAGCCGGGACAAGAAGGACCGGGGAGCTGTTTTTT
cdr3_aa: CASRAGTRRTGELFF

j_call: TRBJ1-2
v_call: TRBV12-3/TRBV12-4
clone_size: many
d_call: TRBD1
cdr3_nt: TGTGCCAGCAGGGAGGGGGCTAGATATGGCTACACCTTC
cdr3_aa: CASREGARYGYTF

j_call: TRBJ2-1
v_call: TRBV5-8
clone_size: many
d_call: TRBD2
cdr3_nt: TGTGCCAGCAGCTTGCCGGGACTAGCGGACGATCGGAGCTCCTACAATGAGCAGTTCTTC
cdr3_aa: CASSLPGLADDRSSYNEQFF

j_call: TRBJ1-5
v_call: TRBV20-1
clone_size: many
d_call: -
cdr3_nt: TGCAGTGCTAGCGTAACAGGGATGTACGGGCCCCAGCATTTT
cdr3_aa: CSASVTGMYGPQHF

j_call: TRBJ1-1
v_call: TRBV6-4
clone_size: many
d_call: -
cdr3_nt: TGTGCCAGCAGTGACGAGCGGGCCCACGGGGACACTGAAGCTTTCTTT
cdr3_aa: CASSDERAHGDTEAFF

j_call: TRBJ2-2
v_call: TRBV2
clone_size: -
d_call: TRBD2
cdr3_nt: TGTGCCAGCACAACTAGCGGGGTACCCACCGGGGAGCTGTTTTTT
cdr3_aa: CASTTSGVPTGELFF

j_call: TRBJ2-5
v_call: TRBV9
clone_size: -
d_call: TRBD2
cdr3_nt: TGTGCCAGCAGCGTAGACAAGACAGCGGGGGGACGAGAGACCCAGTACTTC
cdr3_aa: CASSVDKTAGGRETQYF

j_call: TRBJ1-1
v_call: TRBV19
clone_size: few
d_call: TRBD1
cdr3_nt: TGTGCCAGTACCCTGACAGGGATATACGCTTTCTTT
cdr3_aa: CASTLTGIYAFF

j_call: TRBJ1-2
v_call: TRBV5-1
clone_size: many
d_call: -
cdr3_nt: TGCGCCAGCAGCCCGGCAATCGGTGTGGATGGCTACACCTTC
cdr3_aa: CASSPAIGVDGYTF

j_call: TRBJ1-1
v_call: TRBV30
clone_size: -
d_call: -
cdr3_nt: TGTGCCTGGAGGAACACTGAAGCTTTCTTT
cdr3_aa: CAWRNTEAFF

j_call: TRBJ2-5
v_call: TRBV29-1
clone_size: many
d_call: -
cdr3_nt: TGCAGCGTTGAGGGGTACGGTCAAGAGACCCAGTACTTC
cdr3_aa: CSVEGYGQETQYF

j_call: TRBJ1-5
v_call: TRBV7-2
clone_size: many
d_call: -
cdr3_nt: TGTGCCAGCAGCTTAAACGACAGGTATCAGCCCCAGCATTTT
cdr3_aa: CASSLNDRYQPQHF

j_call: TRBJ2-5
v_call: TRBV25-1
clone_size: many
d_call: -
cdr3_nt: TGTGCCAGCAGTGCTGTGGGACAGTCCGGGGGGACCCAGTACTTC
cdr3_aa: CASSAVGQSGGTQYF

j_call: TRBJ2-3
v_call: TRBV7-2
clone_size: many
d_call: TRBD2
cdr3_nt: TGTGCCAGCAGCTCCAACCGACTAGCGGGGGCTATCCTCACAGATACGCAGTATTTT
cdr3_aa: CASSSNRLAGAILTDTQYF

j_call: TRBJ1-1
v_call: TRBV2
clone_size: -
d_call: TRBD1
cdr3_nt: TGTGCCGGGCAGGGGGAGGGATTATTAGCTGAAGCTTTCTTT
cdr3_aa: CAGQGEGLLAEAFF

j_call: TRBJ1-5
v_call: TRBV15
clone_size: many
d_call: TRBD1
cdr3_nt: TGTGCCACCAGCAGAGAGGACAGGGATGATCAGCCCCAGCATTTT
cdr3_aa: CATSREDRDDQPQHF

j_call: TRBJ2-1
v_call: TRBV9
clone_size: -
d_call: -
cdr3_nt: TGTGCCAGCAGCACCCGGGCCCTGAATGAGCAGTTCTTC
cdr3_aa: CASSTRALNEQFF

j_call: TRBJ1-1
v_call: TRBV19
clone_size: many
d_call: -
cdr3_nt: TGTGCCAGTAGGCCGACGGGAAACACTGAAGCTTTCTTT
cdr3_aa: CASRPTGNTEAFF

j_call: TRBJ1-1
v_call: TRBV15
clone_size: -
d_call: -
cdr3_nt: TGTGCCACCAGCAGAGATTTTGGGCAGTCTGAAGCTTTCTTT
cdr3_aa: CATSRDFGQSEAFF

j_call: TRBJ2-4
v_call: TRBV6-2/TRBV6-3
clone_size: many
d_call: -
cdr3_nt: TGTGCCAGCAGTTACCCGGCCGGGATCGCGTACTTC
cdr3_aa: CASSYPAGIAYF

j_call: TRBJ1-2
v_call: TRBV4-3
clone_size: many
d_call: -
cdr3_nt: TGCGCCAGCAGCCAAGAGGCTGTCGGAGGCGGCGGCTACACCTTC
cdr3_aa: CASSQEAVGGGGYTF

j_call: TRBJ2-3
v_call: TRBV6-5
clone_size: -
d_call: -
cdr3_nt: TGTGCCACCGCAGGCGGACGCACAGATACGCAGTATTTT
cdr3_aa: CATAGGRTDTQYF

j_call: TRBJ2-2
v_call: TRBV7-3
clone_size: -
d_call: TRBD1
cdr3_nt: TGTGCCAGCAGCCCCCAGAGGGAAACAGGGGGAGGAACCGGGGAGCTGTTTTTT
cdr3_aa: CASSPQRETGGGTGELFF

j_call: TRBJ2-1
v_call: TRBV6-2/TRBV6-3
clone_size: many
d_call: -
cdr3_nt: TGTGCCAGCAGTATATCCTTCCTGGTAGAGCATTACAATGAGCAGTTCTTC
cdr3_aa: CASSISFLVEHYNEQFF

j_call: TRBJ2-2
v_call: TRBV5-5
clone_size: many
d_call: TRBD2
cdr3_nt: TGTGCCAGCAGCTTGTATAGCAGATTTGACAGCGGGGGGTCGATCGGGGAGCTGTTTTTT
cdr3_aa: CASSLYSRFDSGGSIGELFF

j_call: TRBJ2-2
v_call: TRBV11-3
clone_size: many
d_call: -
cdr3_nt: TGTGCCAGCAGCCTAAGTGCGGGGCCCGGGGAGCTGTTTTTT
cdr3_aa: CASSLSAGPGELFF

j_call: TRBJ2-2
v_call: TRBV6-5
clone_size: -
d_call: -
cdr3_nt: TGTGCCAGCAGTTCCCCCGGGGCCGGCGGGGAGCTGTTTTTT
cdr3_aa: CASSSPGAGGELFF